A single sample is the source of the 21 T cell receptor beta chains below, sequenced in a study of lung T cells in sarcoidosis with Löfgren's syndrome. A single record per CDR3 protein comes from TCRdb applying MiXCR to the reads. Among 2,000 to 2,500 distinct CDR3 sequences, roughly 20% were seen once, and the ten largest hold around 12%. The source material was CD4+ T cells from bronchoalveolar lavage. The source of these receptors is a human donor with sarcoidosis (Löfgren's syndrome or another form), or a control subject (not recorded which).

This clonotype was seen many times. The chain employs TRBV3-1 and TRBJ2-6, with D unresolved. The V end was cut by 2 bases, the J end by 1 base, with 9 bases between. The CDR3 length is 16 residues. Germline CDR1 and CDR2: LGHDT and YNNKEL (reference sequence). CDR3 region: CASSQRFSSGANVLTF. CDR3 bases: TGTGCCAGCAGCCAACGATTTTCTTCTGGGGCCAACGTCCTGACTTTC.

By share of the sample, this clonotype is medium-sized. The chain is built from TRBV12-5 and TRBJ2-3; D is tentatively TRBD1 or TRBD2 (5 bases each). V was pared by 8 bases and J by 6 bases, with 12 bases between. The CDR3 length is 12 residues. Germline V gene lookup returns CDR1 LGHNT and CDR2 FRNRAP. CDR3 nucleotides: TGTGCTAGTAGAGGGGTGTCGGATACGCAGTATTTT. Its protein product is CASRGVSDTQYF.

The chain combines TRBV28 with TRBJ1-5, with D maybe TRBD1 (5 bases). Trimming pared 5 bases from V and 2 bases from J, leaving 16 bases between. CDR1 is MDHEN and CDR2 is SYDVKM in the germline V gene. The CDR3 is made up of 16 amino acids. The CDR3 nucleotides are TGTGCCAGCAGTAAGGGTGGCCGGGGCGGCAATCAGCCCCAGCATTTT. Translation gives CASSKGGRGGNQPQHF.

In its sample, this clonotype is medium-sized. The chain links TRBV7-2 to TRBJ2-7, with TRBD1 as a possible D gene (6 bases). Germline lookup yields CDR1 SGHTA and CDR2 FQGNSA. This CDR3 has 16 amino acids. V was pared by 0 bases and J by 0 bases, with 12 bases between. The CDR3 nucleotides are TGTGCCAGCAGCTTAGCGTTGGGGGCGGTCTCCTACGAGCAGTACTTC. This encodes CASSLALGAVSYEQYF.

Relative to its sample, this clonotype is large. The rearrangement uses TRBV6-1 and TRBJ2-3; 9 bases are shared with TRBD2. The CDR3 extends over 12 amino acids. The J segment lost 13 bases and the V segment lost 3 bases, leaving 5 bases of the junction unmatched. Germline V gene lookup returns CDR1 MNHNS and CDR2 SASEGT. The CDR3 here is CASSELAGEEYF. CDR3 sequence (DNA): TGTGCCAGCAGTGAGTTAGCGGGAGAAGAGTATTTT.

This clonotype was detected ten times or more. The V gene is TRBV11-2, the J gene TRBJ1-1; no clear D. From germline, CDR1 is SGHAT and CDR2 FQNNGV. Trimming took 0 bases from V and 0 from J, leaving 5 bases between them. The CDR3 consists of 14 residues. CDR3 DNA: TGTGCCAGCAGCTTAGACCAGGTGAACACTGAAGCTTTCTTT. It specifies CASSLDQVNTEAFF.

By share, this clonotype counts as medium-sized. The V gene is TRBV18, the J gene TRBJ1-5; possible D gene TRBD1, 6 bases. Trimming removed 6 bases from V and 5 bases from J, with 14 bases in between. CDR1 is KGHSH and CDR2 is LQKENI in the germline V gene. The CDR3 covers 14 residues. DNA of the CDR3: TGTGCCAGCTCCGCGGGGGGCAAGGATCAGCCCCAGCATTTT. This gives the protein CASSAGGKDQPQHF.

This clonotype occurred many times. This chain joins TRBV15 and TRBJ2-2; a possible D gene is TRBD2 (5 bases). This CDR3 is 14 amino acids long. Germline CDR1 and CDR2: LNHNV and YYDKDF (reference sequence). Trimming took off 3 bases at V and 2 bases at J, with 7 bases between the two ends. The CDR3 DNA follows: TGTGCCACCAGCAGGGACTTCAACACCGGGGAGCTGTTTTTT. Translation gives CATSRDFNTGELFF.

For this clonotype: Since a much larger clone is just one base distant, this may be a read error. This chain joins TRBV5-6 and TRBJ2-1; D ambiguous. The V gene lost 4 bases and the J gene lost 0 bases, with 14 bases spanning the gap. Germline CDR1 is SGHDT and CDR2 is YYEEEE. The length of the CDR3 is 16 residues. The CDR3 DNA sequence: TGTGCCAGCAGCCCGCCTCGGAGCAGCTCCTACAATGAGCAGTTCTTC. This codes for CASSPPRSSSYNEQFF.

This clonotype is labeled medium-sized (0.01 to 0.1%). This chain joins TRBV18 and TRBJ1-1, with D maybe TRBD1 (5 bases). The CDR3 runs 17 residues. The germline V gene encodes CDR1 KGHSH and CDR2 LQKENI. Trimming removed 2 bases from V and 4 bases from J, with 20 bases in between. The CDR3 coding sequence is TGTGCCAGCTCACCAGCCTTAACAGGTTCCGGAGTCACTGAAGCTTTCTTT. It is translated as CASSPALTGSGVTEAFF.

This clonotype is medium-sized (0.01 to 0.1%) by share. V usage is TRBV7-2 and J usage is TRBJ1-5, with TRBD1 matching 8 bases. In germline, CDR1 is SGHTA, CDR2 FQGNSA. J gave up 6 bases and V 3 bases, and 1 base lay outside the gene matches. There are 13 residues in the CDR3. CDR3 in amino acids: CASSLTGVQPQHF. The CDR3, as DNA: TGTGCCAGCAGCTTGACAGGGGTTCAGCCCCAGCATTTT.

This clonotype is termed medium-sized. The CDR3 sequence is CSAREGLAGYTDTQYF. Written as DNA, the CDR3 is TGCAGTGCTAGAGAAGGACTAGCGGGGTACACAGATACGCAGTATTTT. V and J are TRBV20-1 and TRBJ2-3, with 12 nucleotides matching TRBD2. In germline, CDR1 is DFQATT, CDR2 SNEGSKA (reference sequence). This CDR3 is 16 amino acids long. Trimming cost V 0 bases and J 2 bases; bases outside gene matches: 3.

The chain combines TRBV7-9 with TRBJ1-2, with D possibly matching TRBD1 (5 bases). The CDR3 totals 14 residues. Germline-derived CDR1 and CDR2 are SEHNR and FQNEAQ (reference sequence). V was pared by 4 bases and J by 10 bases, with 19 bases between. The DNA for the CDR3 is TGTGCCAGCAGCTCCCTGACAGAAAACTATAACTACACCTTC. It is translated as CASSSLTENYNYTF.

The V and J genes are TRBV29-1 and TRBJ2-3; 10 positions match TRBD2. The CDR3 extends over 14 amino acids. Looked up from germline, CDR1 is SQVTM and CDR2 is ANQGSEA. Trimming removed 6 bases from V and 2 bases from J; junction bases left unmatched: 5. CDR3 sequence reads: CSVGGTSDTDTQYF. CDR3 nucleotides: TGCAGCGTCGGCGGGACTAGCGACACAGATACGCAGTATTTT.

Relative to its sample, this clonotype is medium-sized. The gene calls are TRBV18 and TRBJ2-1, with D unclear. Deletions cut 0 bases from V and 9 bases from J, with 15 bases between. Germline-derived CDR1 and CDR2 are KGHSH and LQKENI. The CDR3 length is 15 residues. CDR3 DNA sequence: TGTGCCAGCTCACCACCGGCTGGACCCCTGGCTGAGCAGTTCTTC. This translates into CASSPPAGPLAEQFF.

This chain links TRBV3-1 with TRBJ2-5; the D is unclear. The germline CDR1 and CDR2 sequences are LGHDT and YNNKEL (reference sequence). Trimming took off 5 bases at V and 5 bases at J, with 3 bases between the two ends. The CDR3 extends over 10 amino acids. Written as DNA, the CDR3 is TGTGCCAGCAGCGGCGAGACCCAGTACTTC. Its translation: CASSGETQYF.

In its sample, this clonotype ranks as large. This chain's CDR3 is CASSYDQPQHF. For the CDR3, the DNA is TGTGCCAGCAGCTACGATCAGCCCCAGCATTTT. The genes are TRBV2 and TRBJ1-5; D is undetermined. The CDR3 runs 11 residues. V was pared by 6 bases and J by 5 bases, with 5 bases between. Germline-derived CDR1 and CDR2 are SNHLY and FYNNEI. Full variable domain (rest looked up from reference TRBV2 and TRBJ1-5): EPEVTQTPSHQVTQMGQEVILRCVPISNHLYFYWYRQILGQKVEFLVSFYNNEISEKSEIFDDQFSVERPDGSNFTLKIRSTKLEDSAMYFCASSYDQPQHFGDGTRLSIL.

The J gene is TRBJ1-1, the V gene TRBV28; 7 bases map to TRBD1. Germline-derived CDR1 and CDR2 are MDHEN and SYDVKM. The CDR3 totals 12 residues. V was clipped by 4 bases and J by 8 bases; unmatched bases: 4. CDR3 loop: CASSWADREAFF. The CDR3 DNA reads TGTGCCAGCAGTTGGGCGGACAGGGAAGCTTTCTTT.

Judged by abundance, this clonotype is medium-sized. V gene TRBV19 combines with J gene TRBJ1-6, with D unclear. This CDR3 region has 16 residues. CDR1 is LNHDA, CDR2 SQIVND, per germline (reference sequence). The V and J ends lost 5 bases and 0 bases respectively, with 11 bases between them. This chain's CDR3 is CASSLSSRSYNSPLHF. CDR3 coding DNA: TGTGCCAGTAGTCTCAGCAGCCGCTCCTATAATTCACCCCTCCACTTT.

This clonotype is termed medium-sized (0.01 to 0.1%). CDR3 region: CASSSTVSNQPQHF. CDR3 coding DNA: TGTGCCAGCAGCTCGACGGTGAGCAATCAGCCCCAGCATTTT. This rearrangement joins TRBV7-9 to TRBJ1-5; D is uncertain. Between the trimmed V and J ends, which lost 4 bases and 1 base, there was a span of 8 bases. Germline CDR1 SEHNR, CDR2 FQNEAQ (reference sequence). This CDR3 region has 14 residues.

In DNA form, the CDR3 reads TGTGCCAGCAGCTTAGTTGTCATCGCCGATACGCAGTATTTT. Protein sequence: CASSLVVIADTQYF. The chain links TRBV7-2 to TRBJ2-3; D unresolved. V lost 1 base, J lost 6 bases, and 11 bases lay in between. CDR3 length: 14 amino acids. CDR1 is SGHTA and CDR2 is FQGNSA in the germline V gene.